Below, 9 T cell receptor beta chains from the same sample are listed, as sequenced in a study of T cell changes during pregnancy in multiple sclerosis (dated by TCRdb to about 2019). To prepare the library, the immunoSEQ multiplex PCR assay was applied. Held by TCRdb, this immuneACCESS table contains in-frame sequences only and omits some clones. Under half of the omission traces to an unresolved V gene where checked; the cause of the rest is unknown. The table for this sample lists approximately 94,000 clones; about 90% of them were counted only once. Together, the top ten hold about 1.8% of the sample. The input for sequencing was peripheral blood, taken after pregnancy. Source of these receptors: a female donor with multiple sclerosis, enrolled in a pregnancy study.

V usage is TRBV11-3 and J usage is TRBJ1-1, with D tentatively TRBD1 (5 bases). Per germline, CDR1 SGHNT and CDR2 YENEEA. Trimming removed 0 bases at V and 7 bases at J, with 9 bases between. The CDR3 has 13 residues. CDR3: CASSLEAGHEAFF. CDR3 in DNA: TGTGCCAGCAGCTTAGAGGCAGGGCATGAAGCTTTCTTT.

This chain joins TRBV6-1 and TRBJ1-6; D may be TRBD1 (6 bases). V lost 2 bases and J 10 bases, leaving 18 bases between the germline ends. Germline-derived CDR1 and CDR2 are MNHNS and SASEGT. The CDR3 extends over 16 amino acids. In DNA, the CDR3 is TGTGCCAGCAGTGAATTCCAGGGACACGCGGGCTCACCCCTCCACTTT. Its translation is CASSEFQGHAGSPLHF.

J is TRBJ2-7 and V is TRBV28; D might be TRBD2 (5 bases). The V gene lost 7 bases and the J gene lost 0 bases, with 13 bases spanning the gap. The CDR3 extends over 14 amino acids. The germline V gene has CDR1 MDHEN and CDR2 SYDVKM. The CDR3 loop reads CASTLPGSSYEQYF. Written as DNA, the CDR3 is TGTGCCAGCACTCTTCCGGGAAGCTCCTACGAGCAGTACTTC.

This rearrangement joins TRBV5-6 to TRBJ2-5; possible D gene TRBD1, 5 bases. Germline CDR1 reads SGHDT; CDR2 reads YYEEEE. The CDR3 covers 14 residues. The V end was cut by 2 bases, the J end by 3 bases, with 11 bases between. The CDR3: CASSLSPREETQYF. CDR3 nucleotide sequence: TGTGCCAGCAGCTTAAGTCCCAGGGAAGAGACCCAGTACTTC.

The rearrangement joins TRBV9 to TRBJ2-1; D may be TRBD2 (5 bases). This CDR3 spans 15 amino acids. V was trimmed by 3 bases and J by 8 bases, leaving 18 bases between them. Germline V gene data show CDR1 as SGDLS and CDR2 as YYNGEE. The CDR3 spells CASSGTGRVGDEQFF. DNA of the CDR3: TGTGCCAGCAGCGGGACGGGAAGGGTTGGCGATGAGCAGTTCTTC.

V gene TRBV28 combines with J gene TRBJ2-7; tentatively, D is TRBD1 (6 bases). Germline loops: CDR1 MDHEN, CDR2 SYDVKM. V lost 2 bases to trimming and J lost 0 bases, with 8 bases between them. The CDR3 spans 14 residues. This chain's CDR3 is CASSLTGTSYEQYF. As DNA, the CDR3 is TGTGCCAGCAGTTTAACAGGGACCTCCTACGAGCAGTACTTC.

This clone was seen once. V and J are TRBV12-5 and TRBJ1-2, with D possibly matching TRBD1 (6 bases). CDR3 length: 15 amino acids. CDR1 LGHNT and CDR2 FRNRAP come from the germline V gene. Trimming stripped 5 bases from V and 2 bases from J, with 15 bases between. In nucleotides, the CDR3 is TGTGCTAGTGGTCCAGCGTTAACAGGGAACTATGGCTACACCTTC. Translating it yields CASGPALTGNYGYTF.

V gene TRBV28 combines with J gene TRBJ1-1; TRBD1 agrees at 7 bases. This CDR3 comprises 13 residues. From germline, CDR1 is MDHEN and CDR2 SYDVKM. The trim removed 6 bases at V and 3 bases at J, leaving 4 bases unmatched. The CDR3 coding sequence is TGTGCCAGCAGCCAAACAGGGGACACTGAAGCTTTCTTT. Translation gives CASSQTGDTEAFF.

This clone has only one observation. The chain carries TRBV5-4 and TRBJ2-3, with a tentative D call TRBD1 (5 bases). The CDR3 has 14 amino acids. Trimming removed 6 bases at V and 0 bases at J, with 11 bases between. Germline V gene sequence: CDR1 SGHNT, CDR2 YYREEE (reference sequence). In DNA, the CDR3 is TGTGCCAGCAAAAGACAGACGAGCACAGATACGCAGTATTTT. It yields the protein CASKRQTSTDTQYF.